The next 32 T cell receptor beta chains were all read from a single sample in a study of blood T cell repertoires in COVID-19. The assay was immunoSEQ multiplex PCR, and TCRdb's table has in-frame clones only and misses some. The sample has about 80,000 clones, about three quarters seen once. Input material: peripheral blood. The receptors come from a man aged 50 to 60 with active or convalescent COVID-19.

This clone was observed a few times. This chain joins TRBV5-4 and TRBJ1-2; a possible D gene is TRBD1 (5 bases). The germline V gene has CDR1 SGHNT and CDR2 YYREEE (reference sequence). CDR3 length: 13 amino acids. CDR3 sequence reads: CATFGAGGYGYTF. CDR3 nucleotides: TGTGCTACCTTTGGGGCAGGTGGCTATGGCTACACCTTC.

CDR3 nucleotides: TGTGCCAGCAGCTTATGGACACAGAACACTGAAGCTTTCTTT. Its translation: CASSLWTQNTEAFF. The genes are TRBV7-9 and TRBJ1-1, with a tentative D call TRBD1 (5 bases). The CDR3 sequence is 14 residues long. V lost 2 bases and J lost 1, with 8 bases in between. CDR1 and CDR2 from the germline V gene are SEHNR and FQNEAQ (reference sequence).

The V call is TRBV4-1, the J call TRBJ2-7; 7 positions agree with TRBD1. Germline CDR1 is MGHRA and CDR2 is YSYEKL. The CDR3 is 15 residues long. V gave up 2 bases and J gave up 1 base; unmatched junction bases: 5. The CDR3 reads CASSQLAGGSYEQYF. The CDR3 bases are TGCGCCAGCAGCCAATTGGCAGGGGGTTCCTACGAGCAGTACTTC.

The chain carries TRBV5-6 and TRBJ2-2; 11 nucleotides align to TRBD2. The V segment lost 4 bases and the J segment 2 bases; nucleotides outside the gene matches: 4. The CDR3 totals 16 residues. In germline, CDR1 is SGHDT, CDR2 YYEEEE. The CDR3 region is CASSLGLADNTGELFF. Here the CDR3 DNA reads TGTGCCAGCAGCCTGGGACTAGCGGATAACACCGGGGAGCTGTTTTTT.

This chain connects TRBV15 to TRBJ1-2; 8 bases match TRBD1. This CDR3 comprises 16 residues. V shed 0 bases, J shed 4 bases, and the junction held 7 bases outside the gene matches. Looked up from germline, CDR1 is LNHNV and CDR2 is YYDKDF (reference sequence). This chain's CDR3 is CATSRDMTGAAYGYTF. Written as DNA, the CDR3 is TGTGCCACCAGCAGAGATATGACAGGGGCAGCCTATGGCTACACCTTC.

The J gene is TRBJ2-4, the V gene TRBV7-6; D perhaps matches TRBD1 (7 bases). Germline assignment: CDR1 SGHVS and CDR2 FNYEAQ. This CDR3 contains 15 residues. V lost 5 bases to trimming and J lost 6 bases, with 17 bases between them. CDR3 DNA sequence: TGTGCCAGCAGCCTAAGACAGGGAGGTTTAAACATTCAGTACTTC. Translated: CASSLRQGGLNIQYF.

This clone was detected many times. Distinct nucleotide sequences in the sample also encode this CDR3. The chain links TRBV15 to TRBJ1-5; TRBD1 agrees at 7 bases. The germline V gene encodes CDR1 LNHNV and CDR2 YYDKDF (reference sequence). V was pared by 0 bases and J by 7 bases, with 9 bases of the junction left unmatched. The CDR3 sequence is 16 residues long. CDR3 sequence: CATSRDRPGGGQPQHF. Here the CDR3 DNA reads TGTGCCACCAGCAGAGATCGGCCAGGGGGAGGACAGCCCCAGCATTTT.

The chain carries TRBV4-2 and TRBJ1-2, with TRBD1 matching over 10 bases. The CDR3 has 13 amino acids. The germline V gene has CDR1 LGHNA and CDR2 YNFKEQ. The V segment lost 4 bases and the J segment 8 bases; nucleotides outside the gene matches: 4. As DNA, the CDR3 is TGTGCCAGCAGCCTCGGGACAGGGGACGGCTACACCTTC. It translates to CASSLGTGDGYTF.

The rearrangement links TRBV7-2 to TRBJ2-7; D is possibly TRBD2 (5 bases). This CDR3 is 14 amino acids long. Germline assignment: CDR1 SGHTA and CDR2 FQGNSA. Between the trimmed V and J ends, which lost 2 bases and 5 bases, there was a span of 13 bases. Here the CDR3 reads CASSLRGSPNEQYF. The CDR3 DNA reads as TGTGCCAGCAGCTTACGAGGGTCTCCCAACGAGCAGTACTTC.

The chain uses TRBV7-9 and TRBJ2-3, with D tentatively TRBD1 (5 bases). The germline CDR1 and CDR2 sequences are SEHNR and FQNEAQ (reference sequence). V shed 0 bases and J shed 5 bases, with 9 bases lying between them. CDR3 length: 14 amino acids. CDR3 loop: CASSLAGRKDTQYF. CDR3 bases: TGTGCCAGCAGCTTAGCGGGGCGTAAAGATACGCAGTATTTT.

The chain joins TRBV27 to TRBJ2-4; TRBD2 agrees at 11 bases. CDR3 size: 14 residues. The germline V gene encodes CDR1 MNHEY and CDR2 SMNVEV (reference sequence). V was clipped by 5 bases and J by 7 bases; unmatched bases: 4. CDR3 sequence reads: CASSPRLAGNIQYF. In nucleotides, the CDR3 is TGTGCCAGCAGTCCAAGACTAGCGGGGAACATTCAGTACTTC.

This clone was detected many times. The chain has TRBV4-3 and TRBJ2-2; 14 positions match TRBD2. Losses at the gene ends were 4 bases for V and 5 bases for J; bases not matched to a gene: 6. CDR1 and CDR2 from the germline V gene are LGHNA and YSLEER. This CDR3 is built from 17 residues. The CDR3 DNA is TGCGCCAGCAGCCGGGGACTAGCGGGGGATTATACCGGGGAGCTGTTTTTT. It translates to CASSRGLAGDYTGELFF.

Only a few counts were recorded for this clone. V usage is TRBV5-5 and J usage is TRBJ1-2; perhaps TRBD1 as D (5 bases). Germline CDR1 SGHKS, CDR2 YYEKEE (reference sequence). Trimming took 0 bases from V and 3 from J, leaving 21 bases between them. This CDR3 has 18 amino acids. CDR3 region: CASSLAIRLSDRDYGYTF. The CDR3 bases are TGTGCCAGCAGCTTGGCCATTCGGTTATCTGACAGAGACTATGGCTACACCTTC.

The CDR3 coding sequence is TGTGCCAGCAGGCCCCGGGACACAAACACTGAAGCTTTCTTT. Translation: CASRPRDTNTEAFF. The chain uses TRBV6-6 and TRBJ1-1, with a tentative D call TRBD1 (6 bases). V lost 6 bases and J lost 2, with 13 bases in between. CDR1 and CDR2 (germline): MNHNY, SVGAGI (reference sequence). The CDR3 length is 14 residues.

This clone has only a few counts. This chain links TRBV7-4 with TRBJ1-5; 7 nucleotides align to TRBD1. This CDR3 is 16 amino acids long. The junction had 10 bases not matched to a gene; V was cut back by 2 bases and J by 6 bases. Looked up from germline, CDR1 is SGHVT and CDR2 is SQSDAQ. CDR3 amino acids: CASSLKTGVAGQPQHF. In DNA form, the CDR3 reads TGTGCCAGCAGCTTAAAAACAGGGGTGGCGGGTCAGCCCCAGCATTTT.

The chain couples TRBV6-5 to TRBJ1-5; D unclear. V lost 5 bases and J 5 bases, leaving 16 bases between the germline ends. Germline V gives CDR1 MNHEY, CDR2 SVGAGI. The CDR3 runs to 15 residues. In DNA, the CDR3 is TGTGCCAGCAGTCTGACCCACGTGGGCTATCAGCCCCAGCATTTT. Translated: CASSLTHVGYQPQHF.

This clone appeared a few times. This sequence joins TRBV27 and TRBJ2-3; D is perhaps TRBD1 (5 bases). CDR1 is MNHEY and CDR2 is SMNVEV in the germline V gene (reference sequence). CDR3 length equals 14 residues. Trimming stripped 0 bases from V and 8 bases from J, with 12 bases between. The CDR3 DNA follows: TGTGCCAGCAGTTTATCGATAGGGGCATTTACGCAGTATTTT. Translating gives CASSLSIGAFTQYF.

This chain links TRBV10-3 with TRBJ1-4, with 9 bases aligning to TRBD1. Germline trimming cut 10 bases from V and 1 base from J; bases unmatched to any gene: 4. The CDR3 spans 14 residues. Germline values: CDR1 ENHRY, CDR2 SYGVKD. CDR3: CATGQGLTNEKLFF. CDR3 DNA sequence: TGTGCCACGGGACAGGGTTTAACTAATGAAAAACTGTTTTTT.

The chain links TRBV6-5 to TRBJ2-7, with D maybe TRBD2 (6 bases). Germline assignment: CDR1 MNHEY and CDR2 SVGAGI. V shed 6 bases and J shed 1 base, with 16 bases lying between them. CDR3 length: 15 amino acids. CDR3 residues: CASRKGWRGSYEQYF. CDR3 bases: TGTGCCAGCAGGAAGGGGTGGAGGGGTTCCTACGAGCAGTACTTC.

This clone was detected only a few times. As DNA, the CDR3 is TGCGCCAGCAGCTTGCTAGCGGGGGGGCCTCTTGAGCAGTTCTTC. It translates to CASSLLAGGPLEQFF. The chain uses TRBV5-1 and TRBJ2-1; TRBD2 matches 12 bases. CDR1 is SGHRS, CDR2 YFSETQ, per germline. There are 15 residues in the CDR3. With V trimmed by 1 base and J by 9 bases, 5 bases remained unmatched.

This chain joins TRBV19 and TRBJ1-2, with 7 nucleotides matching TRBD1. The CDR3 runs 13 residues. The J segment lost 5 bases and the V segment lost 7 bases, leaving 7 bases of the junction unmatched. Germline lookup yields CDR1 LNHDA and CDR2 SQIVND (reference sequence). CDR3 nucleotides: TGTGCCAGTACTGAGGACAGGAAGTATGGCTACACCTTC. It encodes CASTEDRKYGYTF.

CDR3 protein: CASKREGSTDTQYF. For the CDR3, the DNA is TGTGCCAGCAAGCGGGAGGGTAGCACAGATACGCAGTATTTT. The chain combines TRBV9 with TRBJ2-3, with 10 bases fitting TRBD2. Looked up from germline, CDR1 is SGDLS and CDR2 is YYNGEE. With V trimmed by 6 bases and J by 0 bases, 1 base remained unmatched. The CDR3 has 14 residues. The variable domain in full, with the rest retrieved from reference TRBV9 and TRBJ2-3, is DSGVTQTPKHLITATGQRVTLRCSPRSGDLSVYWYQQSLDQGLQFLIQYYNGEERAKGNILERFSAQQFPDLHSELNLSSLELGDSALYFCASKREGSTDTQYFGPGTRLTVL.

CDR3: CASSEASRGNEKLFF. DNA for the CDR3: TGTGCCAGCAGTGAAGCCTCCAGGGGTAATGAAAAACTGTTTTTT. The chain couples TRBV2 to TRBJ1-4; TRBD1 might be the D (6 bases). Germline V gives CDR1 SNHLY, CDR2 FYNNEI. V shed 0 bases and J shed 4 bases, with 9 bases lying between them. CDR3 length equals 15 residues.

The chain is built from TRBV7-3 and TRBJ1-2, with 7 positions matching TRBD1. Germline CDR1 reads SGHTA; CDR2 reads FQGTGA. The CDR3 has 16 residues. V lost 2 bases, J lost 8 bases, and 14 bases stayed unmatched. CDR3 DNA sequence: TGTGCCAGCAGCTTAGACAGGGATGTTGGGATGGGGGGCTACACCTTC. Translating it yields CASSLDRDVGMGGYTF. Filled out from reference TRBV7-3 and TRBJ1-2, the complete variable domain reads GAGVSQTPSNKVTEKGKYVELRCDPISGHTALYWYRQSLGQGPEFLIYFQGTGAADDSGLPNDRFFAVRPEGSVSTLKIQRTERGDSAVYLCASSLDRDVGMGGYTFGSGTRLTVV.

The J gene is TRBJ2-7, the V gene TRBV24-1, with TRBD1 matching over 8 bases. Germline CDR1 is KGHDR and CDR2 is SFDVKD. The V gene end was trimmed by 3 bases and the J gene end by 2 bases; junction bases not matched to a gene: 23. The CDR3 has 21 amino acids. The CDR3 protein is CATSDPLTDRESLRTPYEQYF. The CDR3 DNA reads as TGTGCCACCAGTGATCCCTTGACGGACAGGGAAAGCCTACGCACACCCTACGAGCAGTACTTC.

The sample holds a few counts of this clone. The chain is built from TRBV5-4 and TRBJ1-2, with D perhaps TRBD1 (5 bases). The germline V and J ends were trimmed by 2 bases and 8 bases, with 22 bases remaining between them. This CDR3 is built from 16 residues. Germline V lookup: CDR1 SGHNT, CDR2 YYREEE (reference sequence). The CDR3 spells CASSLYSKGRSGGYTF. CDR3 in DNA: TGTGCCAGCAGCTTATACAGTAAGGGCCGATCAGGGGGCTACACCTTC.

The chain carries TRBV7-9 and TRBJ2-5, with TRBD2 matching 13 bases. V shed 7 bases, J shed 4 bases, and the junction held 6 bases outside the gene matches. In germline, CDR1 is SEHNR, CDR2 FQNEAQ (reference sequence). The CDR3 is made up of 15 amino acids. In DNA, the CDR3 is TGTGCCAGCAACGCACTAGCGGGGGGGCGAGAGACCCAGTACTTC. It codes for CASNALAGGRETQYF.

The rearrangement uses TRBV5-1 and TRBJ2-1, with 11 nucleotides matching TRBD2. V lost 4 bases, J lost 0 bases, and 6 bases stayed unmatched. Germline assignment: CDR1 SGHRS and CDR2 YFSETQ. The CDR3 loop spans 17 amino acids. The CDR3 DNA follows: TGCGCCAGCAGCCCAACTAGCGGGGGTAGCTCCTACAATGAGCAGTTCTTC. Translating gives CASSPTSGGSSYNEQFF.

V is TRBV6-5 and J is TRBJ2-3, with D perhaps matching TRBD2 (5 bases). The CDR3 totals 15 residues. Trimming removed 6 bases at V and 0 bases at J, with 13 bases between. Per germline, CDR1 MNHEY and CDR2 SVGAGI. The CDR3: CASRGAGLSTDTQYF. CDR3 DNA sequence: TGTGCCAGCAGGGGAGCCGGGCTGAGCACAGATACGCAGTATTTT.

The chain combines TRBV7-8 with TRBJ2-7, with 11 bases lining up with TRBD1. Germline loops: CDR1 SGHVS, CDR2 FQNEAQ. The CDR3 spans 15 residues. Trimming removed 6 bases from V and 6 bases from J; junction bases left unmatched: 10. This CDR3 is CASRKGGQGVGEQYF. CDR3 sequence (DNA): TGTGCCAGCAGGAAAGGGGGACAGGGGGTTGGCGAGCAGTACTTC.

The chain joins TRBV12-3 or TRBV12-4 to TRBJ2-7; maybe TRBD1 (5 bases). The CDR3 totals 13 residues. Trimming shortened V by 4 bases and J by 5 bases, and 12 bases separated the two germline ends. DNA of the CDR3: TGTGCCAGCAGTTCCCAGCAGGGCCACGAGCAGTACTTC. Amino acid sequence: CASSSQQGHEQYF.

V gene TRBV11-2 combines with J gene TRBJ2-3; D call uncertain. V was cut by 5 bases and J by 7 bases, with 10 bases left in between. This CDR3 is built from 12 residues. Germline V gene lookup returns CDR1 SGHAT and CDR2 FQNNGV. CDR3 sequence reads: CASSQTDYTQYF. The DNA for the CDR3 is TGTGCCAGCAGCCAAACAGATTATACGCAGTATTTT.